The text below deals with one T cell receptor (beta chain). An end of the junction differs from the germline gene, which may be a read error. The data stem from a study of Graves' ophthalmopathy and Graves' hyperthyroidism. Whole-study context: The stable label applied to hyperthyroidism with no ophthalmopathy within 18 months of follow-up.

This CDR3 spans 17 amino acids. Looked up from germline, CDR1 is ENHRY and CDR2 is SYGVKD. Participants with hyperthyroidism, aged 18 to 65, were newly diagnosed with under 2 months' duration. RNA served as the template for amplifying TCR beta CDR3 regions. First-round RT-PCR used HTBI primers; second-round multiplex PCR followed. TCRdb reprocessed the multiplex PCR reads with MiXCR, giving one entry per CDR3 protein. The sample lists 900,000 to 1,200,000 distinct CDR3 sequences, about 36% occurring once. Source material: peripheral blood or thyroid tissue (not recorded which). This TCR derives from an adult man with Graves' hyperthyroidism. The chain links TRBV10-3 to TRBJ2-5; D not resolved. In DNA, the CDR3 is TGTGCCAGCAGTTACAGCGTTGCAGAACTCCGTCGGGAGACCCAGTACTTC. This gives the protein CASSYSVAELRRETQYF.